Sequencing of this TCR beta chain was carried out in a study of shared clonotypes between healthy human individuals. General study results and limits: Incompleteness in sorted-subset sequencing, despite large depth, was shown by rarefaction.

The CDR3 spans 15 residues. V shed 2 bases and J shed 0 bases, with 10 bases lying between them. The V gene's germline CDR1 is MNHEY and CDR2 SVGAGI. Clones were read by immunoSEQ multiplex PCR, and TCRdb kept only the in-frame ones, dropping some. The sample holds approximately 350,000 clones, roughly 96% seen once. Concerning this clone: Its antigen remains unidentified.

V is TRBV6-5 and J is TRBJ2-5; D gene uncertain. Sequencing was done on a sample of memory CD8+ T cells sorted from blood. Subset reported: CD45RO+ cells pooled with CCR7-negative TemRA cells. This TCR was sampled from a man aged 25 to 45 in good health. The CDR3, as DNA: TGTGCCAGCAGTTACCGCGGACGGAACCAAGAGACCCAGTACTTC. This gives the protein CASSYRGRNQETQYF.